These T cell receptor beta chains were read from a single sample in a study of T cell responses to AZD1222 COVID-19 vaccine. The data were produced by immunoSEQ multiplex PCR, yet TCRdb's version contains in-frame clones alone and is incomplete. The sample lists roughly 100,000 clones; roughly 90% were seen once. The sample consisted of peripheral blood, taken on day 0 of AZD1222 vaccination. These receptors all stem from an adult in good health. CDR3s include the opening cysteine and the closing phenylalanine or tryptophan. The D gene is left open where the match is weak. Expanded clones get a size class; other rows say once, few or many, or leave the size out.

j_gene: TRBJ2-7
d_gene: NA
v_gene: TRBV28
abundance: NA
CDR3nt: TGTGCCAGCAGTTTATCGAGCGAGCAGTACTTC
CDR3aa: CASSLSSEQYF

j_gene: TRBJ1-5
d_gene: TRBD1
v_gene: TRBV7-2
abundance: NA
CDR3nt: TGTGCCAGCAGTTCAGGACAGGGCGACCAGCCCCAGCATTTT
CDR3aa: CASSSGQGDQPQHF

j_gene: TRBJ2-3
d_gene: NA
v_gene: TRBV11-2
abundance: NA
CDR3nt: TGTGCCAGCAGCTTTAGGGGGGACTCGTTGCAAACGCAGTATTTT
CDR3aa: CASSFRGDSLQTQYF

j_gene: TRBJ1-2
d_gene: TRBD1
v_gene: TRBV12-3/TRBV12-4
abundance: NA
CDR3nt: TGTGCCAGCAGATCGACAGGGAACTATGGCTACACCTTC
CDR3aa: CASRSTGNYGYTF

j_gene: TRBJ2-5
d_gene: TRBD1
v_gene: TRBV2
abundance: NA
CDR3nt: TGTGCCAGCAGTGATTGGGGGACAGCCTACCAAGAGACCCAGTACTTC
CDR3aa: CASSDWGTAYQETQYF

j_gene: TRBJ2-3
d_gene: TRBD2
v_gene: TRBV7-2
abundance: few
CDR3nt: TGTGCCAGCAGCTTAGCGGGGAGGGGTAGCATAGATACGCAGTATTTT
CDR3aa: CASSLAGRGSIDTQYF

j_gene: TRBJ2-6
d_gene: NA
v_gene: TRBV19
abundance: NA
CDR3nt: TGTGCCAGTAGCGGGCAGGTCTCTGGGGCCAACGTCCTGACTTTC
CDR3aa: CASSGQVSGANVLTF

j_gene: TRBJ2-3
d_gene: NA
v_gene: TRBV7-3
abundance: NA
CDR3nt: TGTGCCAGCAGCTTAGGTGGCACCTCCACAGATACGCAGTATTTT
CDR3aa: CASSLGGTSTDTQYF

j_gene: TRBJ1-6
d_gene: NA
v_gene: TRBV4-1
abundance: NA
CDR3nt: TGCGCCAGCAGCCAAGGCGCCGCTAATTCACCCCTCCACTTT
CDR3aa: CASSQGAANSPLHF

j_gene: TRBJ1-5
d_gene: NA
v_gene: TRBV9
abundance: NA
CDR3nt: TGTGCCAGCAGCGCCGGGACCTCCTCTCAGCCCCAGCATTTT
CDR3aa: CASSAGTSSQPQHF

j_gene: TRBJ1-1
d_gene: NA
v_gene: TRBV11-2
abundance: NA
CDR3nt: TGTGCCAGCAGCTTAGATAAGACGTACACTGAAGCTTTCTTT
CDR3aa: CASSLDKTYTEAFF

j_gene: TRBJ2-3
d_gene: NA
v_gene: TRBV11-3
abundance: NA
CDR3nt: TGTGCCAGCAGCTCGAGGACTGGCACAGATACGCAGTATTTT
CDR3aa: CASSSRTGTDTQYF

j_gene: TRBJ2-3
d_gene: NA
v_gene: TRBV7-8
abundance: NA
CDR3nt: TGTGCCAGCGATAACGGGCTCACAGATACGCAGTATTTT
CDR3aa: CASDNGLTDTQYF

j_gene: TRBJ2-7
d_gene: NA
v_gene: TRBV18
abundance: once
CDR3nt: TGTGCCAGCTCGGCCCCGGGGGAGGTTTACGAGCAGTACTTC
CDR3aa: CASSAPGEVYEQYF

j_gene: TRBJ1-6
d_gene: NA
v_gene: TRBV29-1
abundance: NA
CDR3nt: TGCAGCGTTCAAGACGGGAATTCACCCCTCCACTTT
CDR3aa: CSVQDGNSPLHF

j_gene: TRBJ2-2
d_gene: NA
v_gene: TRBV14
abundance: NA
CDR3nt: TGTGCCAGCAGCCACATTCCGAACACCGGGGAGCTGTTTTTT
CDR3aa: CASSHIPNTGELFF

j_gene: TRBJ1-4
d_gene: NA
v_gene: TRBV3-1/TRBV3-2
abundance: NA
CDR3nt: TGTGCCAGCAGCCAAGATATGGCGCGTGAAAAACTGTTTTTT
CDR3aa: CASSQDMAREKLFF

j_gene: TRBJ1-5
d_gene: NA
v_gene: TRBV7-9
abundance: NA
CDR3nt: TGTGCCAGCAGCTTAGGGGTGGTTCAGCCCCAGCATTTT
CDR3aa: CASSLGVVQPQHF

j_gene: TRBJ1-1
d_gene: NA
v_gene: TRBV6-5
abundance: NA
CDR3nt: TGTGCCAGCAGTTCAACGATGAACACTGAAGCTTTCTTT
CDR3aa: CASSSTMNTEAFF

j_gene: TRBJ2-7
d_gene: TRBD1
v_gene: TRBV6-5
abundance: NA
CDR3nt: TGTGCCAGCAGAGAGACAGGGCTCGACGAGCAGTACTTC
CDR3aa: CASRETGLDEQYF

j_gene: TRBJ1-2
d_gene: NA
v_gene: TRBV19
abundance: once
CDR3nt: TGTGCCAGTAGTGCCACAGGGTTCCATGGCTACACCTTC
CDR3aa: CASSATGFHGYTF

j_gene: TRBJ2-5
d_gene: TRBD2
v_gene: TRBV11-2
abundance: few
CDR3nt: TGTGCCAGCAGCTTATCTAGCGGGGGCGGGGAGACCCAGTACTTC
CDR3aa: CASSLSSGGGETQYF

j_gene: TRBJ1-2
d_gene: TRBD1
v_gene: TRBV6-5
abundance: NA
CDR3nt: TGTGCCAGCAGTCGGACAGGAGTCGATGGCTACACCTTC
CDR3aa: CASSRTGVDGYTF

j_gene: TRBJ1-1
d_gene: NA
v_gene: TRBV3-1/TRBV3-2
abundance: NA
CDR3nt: TGTGCCAGCAGCTCCCCCTGGGGGGACACTGAAGCTTTCTTT
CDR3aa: CASSSPWGDTEAFF

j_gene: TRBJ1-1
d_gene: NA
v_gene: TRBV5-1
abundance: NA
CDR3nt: TGCGCCAGCAGCTTGGTTCCCGGGGGAGGCACTGAAGCTTTCTTT
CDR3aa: CASSLVPGGGTEAFF

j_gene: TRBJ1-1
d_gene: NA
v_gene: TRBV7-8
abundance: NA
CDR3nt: TGTGCCAGCGGACACAACAGGGTAATGCCCTCCACTGAAGCTTTCTTT
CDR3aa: CASGHNRVMPSTEAFF

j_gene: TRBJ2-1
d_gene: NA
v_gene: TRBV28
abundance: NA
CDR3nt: TGTGCCAGCGGACTCGAGGTGGAGAGCAATGAGCAGTTCTTC
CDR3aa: CASGLEVESNEQFF

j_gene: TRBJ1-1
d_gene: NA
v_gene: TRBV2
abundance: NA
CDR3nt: TGTGCCAGCAGTGAAGTGGGCAGGGCGAACACTGAAGCTTTCTTT
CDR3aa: CASSEVGRANTEAFF

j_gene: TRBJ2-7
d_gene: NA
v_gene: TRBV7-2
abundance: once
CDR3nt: TGTGCCAGCAGCTCCGTCCGCCGGGGCCTATACGAGCAGTACTTC
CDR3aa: CASSSVRRGLYEQYF

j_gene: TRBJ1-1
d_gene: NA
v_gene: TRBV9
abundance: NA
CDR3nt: TGTGCCAGCAGCCCCCTGGGGCGAAACACTGAAGCTTTCTTT
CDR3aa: CASSPLGRNTEAFF

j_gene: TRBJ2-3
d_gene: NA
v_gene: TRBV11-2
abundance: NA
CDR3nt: TGTGCCAGCAGCCGGCATCGGACAGAGACGCAGTATTTT
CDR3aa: CASSRHRTETQYF

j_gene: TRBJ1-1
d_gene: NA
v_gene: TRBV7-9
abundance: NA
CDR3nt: TGTGCCAGCAGCTTAGCTGGGAGCATGAACACTGAAGCTTTCTTT
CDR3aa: CASSLAGSMNTEAFF

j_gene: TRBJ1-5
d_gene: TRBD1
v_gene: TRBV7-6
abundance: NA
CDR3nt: TGTGCCAGCAGCTTATTTCCAGGGGGTAATCAGCCCCAGCATTTT
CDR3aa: CASSLFPGGNQPQHF